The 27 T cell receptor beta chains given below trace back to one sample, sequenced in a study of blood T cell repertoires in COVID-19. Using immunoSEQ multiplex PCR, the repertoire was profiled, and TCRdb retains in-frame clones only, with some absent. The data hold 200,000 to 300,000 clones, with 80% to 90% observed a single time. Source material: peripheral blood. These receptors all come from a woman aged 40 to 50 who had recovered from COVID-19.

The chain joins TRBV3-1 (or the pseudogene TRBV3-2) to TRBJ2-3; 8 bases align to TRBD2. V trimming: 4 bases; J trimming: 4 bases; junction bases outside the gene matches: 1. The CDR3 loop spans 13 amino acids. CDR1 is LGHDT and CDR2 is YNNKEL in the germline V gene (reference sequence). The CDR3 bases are TGTGCCAGCAGCCCGCGGGGGGCAGATACGCAGTATTTT. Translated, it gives CASSPRGADTQYF.

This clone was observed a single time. The CDR3 loop reads CASGMMGRDYEQYF. CDR3 bases: TGTGCTAGTGGGATGATGGGGCGAGACTACGAGCAGTACTTC. The chain links TRBV12-5 to TRBJ2-7, with D possibly being TRBD1 (5 bases). Looked up from germline, CDR1 is LGHNT and CDR2 is FRNRAP. V lost 6 bases, J lost 3 bases, and 15 bases lay in between. The CDR3 is 14 amino acids.

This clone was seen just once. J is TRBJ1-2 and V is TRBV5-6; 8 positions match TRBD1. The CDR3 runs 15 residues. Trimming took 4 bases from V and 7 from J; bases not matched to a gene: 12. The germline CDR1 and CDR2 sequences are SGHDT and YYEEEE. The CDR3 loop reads CASSPKARQGFGYTF. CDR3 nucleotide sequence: TGTGCCAGCAGCCCCAAGGCGAGACAGGGGTTTGGCTACACCTTC.

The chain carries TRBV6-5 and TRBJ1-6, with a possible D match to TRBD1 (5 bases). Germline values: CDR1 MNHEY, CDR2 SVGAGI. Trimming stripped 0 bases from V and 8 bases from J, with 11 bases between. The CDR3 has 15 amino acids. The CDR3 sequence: CASSYSAGKDSPLHF. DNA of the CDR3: TGTGCCAGCAGTTACTCGGCAGGGAAGGATTCACCCCTCCACTTT.

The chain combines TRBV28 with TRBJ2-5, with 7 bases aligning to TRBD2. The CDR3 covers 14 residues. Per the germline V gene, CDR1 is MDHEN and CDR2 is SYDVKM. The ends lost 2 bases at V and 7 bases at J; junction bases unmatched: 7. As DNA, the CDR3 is TGTGCCAGCAGTTTAGGGCTAGCGGTGGGGACCCAGTACTTC. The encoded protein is CASSLGLAVGTQYF.

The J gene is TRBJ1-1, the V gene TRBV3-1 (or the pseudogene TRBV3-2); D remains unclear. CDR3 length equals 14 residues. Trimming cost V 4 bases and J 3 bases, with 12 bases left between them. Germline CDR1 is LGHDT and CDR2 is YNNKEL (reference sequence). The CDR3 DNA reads TGTGCCAGCAGCCTGAGGGCCCGTTACACTGAAGCTTTCTTT. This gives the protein CASSLRARYTEAFF.

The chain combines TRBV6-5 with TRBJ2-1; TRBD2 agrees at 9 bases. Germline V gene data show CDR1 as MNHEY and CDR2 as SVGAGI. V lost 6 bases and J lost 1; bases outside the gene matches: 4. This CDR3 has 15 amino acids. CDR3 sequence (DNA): TGTGCCAGCAGGCTAGCGGGGTTATCCTACAATGAGCAGTTCTTC. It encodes CASRLAGLSYNEQFF.

CDR3 nucleotides: TGTGCCAGCAGCCTCGGACACGACTCCTACGAGCAGTACTTC. Encoded protein: CASSLGHDSYEQYF. This chain joins TRBV5-5 and TRBJ2-7; perhaps TRBD1 as D (5 bases). CDR3 length equals 14 residues. V was clipped by 4 bases and J by 0 bases, with 11 bases between them. Germline-derived CDR1 and CDR2 are SGHKS and YYEKEE (reference sequence).

CDR3 nucleotide sequence: TGTGCCAGCAGTCCGGGACAGTCTAATGAAAAACTGTTTTTT. This gives the protein CASSPGQSNEKLFF. The chain couples TRBV6-5 to TRBJ1-4, with 7 positions matching TRBD1. The germline V gene has CDR1 MNHEY and CDR2 SVGAGI. CDR3 length: 14 amino acids. J gave up 3 bases and V 5 bases, and 3 bases lay outside the gene matches.

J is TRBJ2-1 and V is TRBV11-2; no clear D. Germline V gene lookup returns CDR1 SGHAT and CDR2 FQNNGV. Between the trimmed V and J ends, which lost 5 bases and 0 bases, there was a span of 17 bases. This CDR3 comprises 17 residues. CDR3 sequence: CASSPPPGQSSYNEQFF. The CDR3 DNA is TGTGCCAGCAGCCCTCCCCCAGGCCAAAGCTCCTACAATGAGCAGTTCTTC.

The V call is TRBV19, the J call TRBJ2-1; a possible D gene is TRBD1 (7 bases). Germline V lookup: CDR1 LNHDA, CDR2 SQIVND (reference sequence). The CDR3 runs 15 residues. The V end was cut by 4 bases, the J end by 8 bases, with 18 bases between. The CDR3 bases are TGTGCCAGTAGTACAAGGCGGGACAGAATTTATGAGCAGTTCTTC. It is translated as CASSTRRDRIYEQFF.

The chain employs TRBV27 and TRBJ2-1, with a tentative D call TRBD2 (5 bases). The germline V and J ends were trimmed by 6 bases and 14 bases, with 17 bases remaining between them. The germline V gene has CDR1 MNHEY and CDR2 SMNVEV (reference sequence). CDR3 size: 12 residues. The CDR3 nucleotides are TGTGCCAGCAGCCCGAAAGCGGACCGGGAGTTCTTC. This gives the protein CASSPKADREFF.

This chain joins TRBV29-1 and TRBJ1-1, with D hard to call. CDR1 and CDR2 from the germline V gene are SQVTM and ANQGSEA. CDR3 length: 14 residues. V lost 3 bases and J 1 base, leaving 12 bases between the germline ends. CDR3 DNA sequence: TGCAGCGTTGAGATGAGAGGTCGGAACACTGAAGCTTTCTTT. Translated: CSVEMRGRNTEAFF.

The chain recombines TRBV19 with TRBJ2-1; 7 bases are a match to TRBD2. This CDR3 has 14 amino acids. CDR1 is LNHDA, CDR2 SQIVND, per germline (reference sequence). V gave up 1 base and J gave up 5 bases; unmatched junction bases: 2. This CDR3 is CASSIVAGDNEQFF. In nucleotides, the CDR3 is TGTGCCAGTAGTATAGTTGCGGGGGACAATGAGCAGTTCTTC.

CDR3 in amino acids: CASSVDSVDTIYF. The CDR3 DNA sequence: TGTGCCAGCAGCGTAGACTCGGTGGACACCATATATTTT. The rearrangement joins TRBV9 to TRBJ1-3, with unresolved D. CDR1 is SGDLS and CDR2 is YYNGEE in the germline V gene. The CDR3 totals 13 residues. V lost 0 bases to trimming and J lost 8 bases, with 9 bases between them.

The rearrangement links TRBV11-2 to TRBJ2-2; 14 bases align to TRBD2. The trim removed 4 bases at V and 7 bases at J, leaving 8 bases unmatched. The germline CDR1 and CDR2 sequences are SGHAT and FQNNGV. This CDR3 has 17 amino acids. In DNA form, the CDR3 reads TGTGCCAGCAGCTCGCGACTAGCGGGGGGGCAGGACGGGGAGCTGTTTTTT. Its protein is CASSSRLAGGQDGELFF. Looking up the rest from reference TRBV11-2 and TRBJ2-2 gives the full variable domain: EAGVAQSPRYKIIEKRQSVAFWCNPISGHATLYWYQQILGQGPKLLIQFQNNGVVDDSQLPKDRFSAERLKGVDSTLKIQPAKLEDSAVYLCASSSRLAGGQDGELFFGEGSRLTVL.

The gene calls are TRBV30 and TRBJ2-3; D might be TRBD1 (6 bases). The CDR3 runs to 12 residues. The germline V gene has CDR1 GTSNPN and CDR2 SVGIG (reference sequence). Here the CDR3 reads CASQGYTDTQYF. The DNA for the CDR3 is TGTGCTTCGCAGGGGTACACAGATACGCAGTATTTT.

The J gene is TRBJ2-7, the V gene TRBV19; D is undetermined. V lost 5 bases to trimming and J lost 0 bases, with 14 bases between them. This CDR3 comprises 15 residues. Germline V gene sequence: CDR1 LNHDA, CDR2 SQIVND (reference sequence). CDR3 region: CASSLEFMSSYEQYF. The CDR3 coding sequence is TGTGCCAGTAGTCTGGAGTTTATGAGCTCCTACGAGCAGTACTTC.

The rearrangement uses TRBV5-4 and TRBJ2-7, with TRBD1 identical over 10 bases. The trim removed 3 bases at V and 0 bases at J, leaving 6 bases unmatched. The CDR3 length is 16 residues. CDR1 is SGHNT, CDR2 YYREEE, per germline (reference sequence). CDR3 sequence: CASSSGWDRGSYEQYF. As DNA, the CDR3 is TGTGCCAGCAGCTCGGGTTGGGACAGGGGCTCCTACGAGCAGTACTTC.

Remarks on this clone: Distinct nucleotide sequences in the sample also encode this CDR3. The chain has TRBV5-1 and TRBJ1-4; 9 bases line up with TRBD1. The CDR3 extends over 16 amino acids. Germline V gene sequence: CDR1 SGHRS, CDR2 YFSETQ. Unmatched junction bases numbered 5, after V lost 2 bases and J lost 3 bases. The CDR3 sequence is CASSLQGAGANEKLFF. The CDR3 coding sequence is TGCGCCAGCAGCTTACAGGGGGCCGGGGCTAATGAAAAACTGTTTTTT.

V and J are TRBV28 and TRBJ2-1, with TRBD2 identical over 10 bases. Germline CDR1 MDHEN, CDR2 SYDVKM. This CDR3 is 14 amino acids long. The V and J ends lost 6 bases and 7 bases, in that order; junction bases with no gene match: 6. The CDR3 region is CASRGSGGVNEQFF. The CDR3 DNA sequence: TGTGCCAGCAGGGGCAGCGGGGGGGTGAATGAGCAGTTCTTC. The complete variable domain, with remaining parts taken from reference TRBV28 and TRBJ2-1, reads DVKVTQSSRYLVKRTGEKVFLECVQDMDHENMFWYRQDPGLGLRLIYFSYDVKMKEKGDIPEGYSVSREKKERFSLILESASTNQTSMYLCASRGSGGVNEQFFGPGTRLTVL.

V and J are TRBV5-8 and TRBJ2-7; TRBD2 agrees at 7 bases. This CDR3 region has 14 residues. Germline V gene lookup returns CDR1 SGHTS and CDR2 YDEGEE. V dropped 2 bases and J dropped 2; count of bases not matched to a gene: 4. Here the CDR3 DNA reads TGTGCCAGCAGCTTCCAGGGAGGGCCCTACGAGCAGTACTTC. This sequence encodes CASSFQGGPYEQYF.

The CDR3 DNA sequence: TGTGCCAGTAGTATAGACTGGACAGGGAACTATGGCTACACCTTC. Translation gives CASSIDWTGNYGYTF. The chain couples TRBV19 to TRBJ1-2; 8 positions agree with TRBD1. Per germline, CDR1 LNHDA and CDR2 SQIVND (reference sequence). Unmatched junction bases numbered 2, after V lost 0 bases and J lost 2 bases. The CDR3 consists of 15 residues.

CDR3: CASSYGGRTDTQYF. DNA of the CDR3: TGCGCCAGCAGCTATGGCGGCCGCACAGATACGCAGTATTTT. The V call is TRBV5-1, the J call TRBJ2-3; D call uncertain. The CDR3 consists of 14 residues. Germline lookup yields CDR1 SGHRS and CDR2 YFSETQ. V was trimmed by 3 bases and J by 1 base, leaving 9 bases between them.

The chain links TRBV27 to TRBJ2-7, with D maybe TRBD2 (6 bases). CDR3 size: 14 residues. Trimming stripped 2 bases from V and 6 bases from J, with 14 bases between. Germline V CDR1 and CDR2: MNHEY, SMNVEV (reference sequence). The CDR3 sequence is CASSLGGIEGEQYF. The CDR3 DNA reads TGTGCCAGCAGTTTAGGAGGGATAGAAGGCGAGCAGTACTTC.

The DNA of the CDR3 is TGCGCCAGCAGCTTGGGAGGGGGCAAGGACTACGAGCAGTACTTC. Its protein product is CASSLGGGKDYEQYF. The J gene is TRBJ2-7, the V gene TRBV5-1; 7 bases align to TRBD1. CDR3 length: 15 amino acids. After removal of 0 bases from V and 3 bases from J, the junction contained 6 bases not matched to a gene. Germline-derived CDR1 and CDR2 are SGHRS and YFSETQ.

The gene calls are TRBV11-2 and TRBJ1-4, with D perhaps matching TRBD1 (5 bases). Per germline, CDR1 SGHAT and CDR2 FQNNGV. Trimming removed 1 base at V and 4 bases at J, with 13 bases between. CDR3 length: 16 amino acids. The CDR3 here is CASSLVYRSINEKLFF. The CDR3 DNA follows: TGTGCCAGCAGCTTAGTGTACAGGAGCATTAATGAAAAACTGTTTTTT. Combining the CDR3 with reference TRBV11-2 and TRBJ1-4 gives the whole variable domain EAGVAQSPRYKIIEKRQSVAFWCNPISGHATLYWYQQILGQGPKLLIQFQNNGVVDDSQLPKDRFSAERLKGVDSTLKIQPAKLEDSAVYLCASSLVYRSINEKLFFGSGTQLSVL.